These 18 T cell receptor beta chains were sequenced from one sample in a study of blood T cell repertoires in COVID-19. Clones were read by immunoSEQ multiplex PCR, and TCRdb kept only the in-frame ones, dropping some. The sample includes approximately 160,000 clones, 80% to 90% of them seen just once. The specimen was PBMCs or T cells enriched from blood (not recorded which). The receptors derive from a man aged 50 or older who had recovered from COVID-19.

The chain uses TRBV6-2 or TRBV6-3 and TRBJ1-1; D is undetermined. Trimming removed 0 bases at V and 10 bases at J, with 12 bases between. The CDR3 totals 13 residues. Germline values: CDR1 MNHEY, CDR2 SVGEGT. CDR3 in DNA: TGTGCCAGCAGTTACTCGGGAGGACTGCCAGCTTTCTTT. This encodes CASSYSGGLPAFF.

This sequence joins TRBV6-1 and TRBJ2-1; 12 nucleotides match TRBD2. The CDR3 has 16 amino acids. The junction had 4 bases not matched to a gene; V was cut back by 2 bases and J by 5 bases. From germline, CDR1 is MNHNS and CDR2 SASEGT. The CDR3: CASSELWTSGNNEQFF. DNA for the CDR3: TGTGCCAGCAGTGAATTATGGACTAGCGGGAACAATGAGCAGTTCTTC.

The chain couples TRBV3-1 (or the pseudogene TRBV3-2) to TRBJ2-7, with 9 bases that match TRBD1. The CDR3 is 14 amino acids. J lost 4 bases, V lost 6 bases, and 7 bases had no gene match. Germline CDR1 LGHDT, CDR2 YNNKEL (reference sequence). The DNA of the CDR3 is TGTGCCAGCAGTCACAGGGGGCGCGGATACGAGCAGTACTTC. It encodes CASSHRGRGYEQYF.

This clone turned up a few times. The V gene is TRBV6-5, the J gene TRBJ2-5, with 11 positions matching TRBD2. Germline lookup yields CDR1 MNHEY and CDR2 SVGAGI. After removal of 5 bases from V and 1 base from J, the junction contained 3 bases not matched to a gene. The CDR3 spans 15 residues. The CDR3 region has the DNA TGTGCCAGCAGTCGGACTAGCGGGCCCCAAGAGACCCAGTACTTC. It yields the protein CASSRTSGPQETQYF.

The chain uses TRBV5-4 and TRBJ2-6; the D is unclear. Trimming shortened V by 1 base and J by 0 bases, and 5 bases separated the two germline ends. The CDR3 totals 15 residues. Germline V CDR1 and CDR2: SGHNT, YYREEE (reference sequence). CDR3: CASSLPLSGANVLTF. The CDR3, as DNA: TGTGCCAGCAGCTTGCCCCTCTCTGGGGCCAACGTCCTGACTTTC.

V and J are TRBV5-1 and TRBJ1-2; D is unresolved. Per germline, CDR1 SGHRS and CDR2 YFSETQ. This CDR3 region has 14 residues. Trimming took off 0 bases at V and 7 bases at J, with 13 bases between the two ends. The CDR3 loop reads CASSLDRGSGGYTF. The CDR3 DNA sequence: TGCGCCAGCAGCTTGGATCGAGGGAGCGGTGGCTACACCTTC.

This chain connects TRBV7-9 to TRBJ2-7, with D perhaps matching TRBD2 (5 bases). Trimming took off 1 base at V and 3 bases at J, with 10 bases between the two ends. This CDR3 has 14 residues. Per the germline V gene, CDR1 is SEHNR and CDR2 is FQNEAQ (reference sequence). CDR3 nucleotides: TGTGCCAGCAGCTTAGAGCTGGGAGTCTACGAGCAGTACTTC. Amino acids: CASSLELGVYEQYF. Filled out from reference TRBV7-9 and TRBJ2-7, the complete variable domain reads DTGVSQNPRHKITKRGQNVTFRCDPISEHNRLYWYRQTLGQGPEFLTYFQNEAQLEKSRLLSDRFSAERPKGSFSTLEIQRTEQGDSAMYLCASSLELGVYEQYFGPGTRLTVT.

This chain joins TRBV4-2 and TRBJ2-7; 7 bases are a match to TRBD2. V shed 0 bases, J shed 1 base, and the junction held 6 bases outside the gene matches. Germline V gives CDR1 LGHNA, CDR2 YNFKEQ. This CDR3 is 16 amino acids long. CDR3 loop: CASSQDPIGGSYEQYF. The CDR3 nucleotides are TGTGCCAGCAGCCAAGACCCCATCGGGGGGTCCTACGAGCAGTACTTC.

The chain has TRBV5-1 and TRBJ2-2; 8 bases fit TRBD2. The V segment lost 4 bases and the J segment 5 bases; nucleotides outside the gene matches: 4. Per the germline V gene, CDR1 is SGHRS and CDR2 is YFSETQ. CDR3 length equals 14 residues. Here the CDR3 DNA reads TGCGCCAGCAGCCCGTCGGGGGGGACCGGGGAGCTGTTTTTT. Translating it yields CASSPSGGTGELFF.

The chain joins TRBV5-6 to TRBJ1-2, with D possibly being TRBD1 (5 bases). The length of the CDR3 is 15 residues. The germline CDR1 and CDR2 sequences are SGHDT and YYEEEE. The V and J ends lost 5 bases and 8 bases respectively, with 22 bases between them. The CDR3 DNA follows: TGTGCCAGCAGTTTATCAGGGTCCCCATTTGGAGGCTACACCTTC. Protein: CASSLSGSPFGGYTF.

This clone was detected only once. The chain uses TRBV9 and TRBJ1-4; D remains unclear. The CDR3 consists of 14 residues. The germline gives CDR1 SGDLS, CDR2 YYNGEE. Trimming left V 3 bases short and J 5 bases short, with 11 bases between. CDR3 sequence reads: CASSASRENEKLFF. Here the CDR3 DNA reads TGTGCCAGCAGCGCTAGTCGGGAGAATGAAAAACTGTTTTTT.

This chain's CDR3 is CASSSTGGNTEAFF. The CDR3 region has the DNA TGTGCCAGCAGCTCTACAGGGGGGAACACTGAAGCTTTCTTT. This chain joins TRBV11-2 and TRBJ1-1, with 8 bases lining up with TRBD1. The CDR3 runs to 14 residues. V shed 4 bases and J 1 base; nucleotides not matched to a gene: 2. Per the germline V gene, CDR1 is SGHAT and CDR2 is FQNNGV.

CDR3 nucleotides: TGTGCCATCAGTGAGTCAGGGGAAGGCTACACCTTC. This codes for CAISESGEGYTF. The chain has TRBV10-3 and TRBJ1-2; D is perhaps TRBD1 (5 bases). V was clipped by 0 bases and J by 8 bases, with 7 bases between them. The CDR3 spans 12 residues. CDR1 and CDR2 from the germline V gene are ENHRY and SYGVKD.

This clone was seen a few times. The chain couples TRBV7-2 to TRBJ2-1; D might be TRBD1 (5 bases). Germline V CDR1 and CDR2: SGHTA, FQGNSA. With 2 bases removed from V and 4 bases from J, the gap between germline ends came to 12 bases. CDR3 size: 15 residues. CDR3 nucleotide sequence: TGTGCCAGCAGCTTAATAGGGGCTCCTTACAATGAGCAGTTCTTC. Translating gives CASSLIGAPYNEQFF.

The chain carries TRBV6-5 and TRBJ2-7; 7 nucleotides line up with TRBD1. CDR3 size: 15 residues. Losses at the gene ends were 6 bases for V and 0 bases for J; bases not matched to a gene: 8. Germline-derived CDR1 and CDR2 are MNHEY and SVGAGI. CDR3: CASRSGTARSYEQYF. DNA of the CDR3: TGTGCCAGCAGATCCGGGACAGCTCGCTCCTACGAGCAGTACTTC.

This chain uses TRBV19 with TRBJ1-1; 9 positions match TRBD1. Germline CDR1 reads LNHDA; CDR2 reads SQIVND (reference sequence). This CDR3 contains 13 residues. The V and J ends lost 10 bases and 5 bases, in that order; junction bases with no gene match: 8. The CDR3 spells CATSQTGGTEAFF. Written as DNA, the CDR3 is TGTGCCACCTCCCAGACAGGGGGAACTGAAGCTTTCTTT.

The chain combines TRBV3-1 (or the pseudogene TRBV3-2) with TRBJ2-7, with 9 bases lining up with TRBD2. The CDR3 totals 16 residues. Germline-derived CDR1 and CDR2 are LGHDT and YNNKEL (reference sequence). The V segment lost 1 base and the J segment 3 bases; nucleotides outside the gene matches: 7. The CDR3 protein is CASSQGAGGGGYEQYF. The CDR3 nucleotides read TGTGCCAGCAGCCAAGGGGCCGGCGGGGGGGGCTACGAGCAGTACTTC.

The chain is built from TRBV30 and TRBJ1-5; D is unclear. Between the trimmed V and J ends, which lost 1 base and 5 bases, there was a span of 9 bases. The germline gives CDR1 GTSNPN, CDR2 SVGIG (reference sequence). There are 13 residues in the CDR3. DNA for the CDR3: TGTGCCTGGAGTGGAGAGTCGGATCAGCCCCAGCATTTT. It specifies CAWSGESDQPQHF.